Shown below are 27 T cell receptor beta chains from a single sample sequenced in a study of PD-L1 blockade in urothelial cancer. The time point here: pretreatment peripheral blood. This table comes from immunoSEQ multiplex PCR, and its TCRdb copy is limited to in-frame clones, with some not included. The repertoire includes roughly 45,000 clones, 65% to 85% of them detected once, and 15% to 20% sits in the top ten. Sequenced here: PBMCs, sampled around atezolizumab (anti-PD-L1) treatment. The receptors derive from a man between 60 and 70 years old with urothelial cancer.

This sequence joins TRBV5-6 and TRBJ1-1; D unclear. The V end lost 2 bases, the J end lost 2 bases, and 7 bases lay between the germline ends. The germline CDR1 and CDR2 sequences are SGHDT and YYEEEE. The CDR3 loop spans 13 amino acids. The CDR3 loop reads CASSFTHNTEAFF. CDR3 bases: TGTGCCAGCAGCTTTACACATAACACTGAAGCTTTCTTT. Full variable domain (rest looked up from reference TRBV5-6 and TRBJ1-1): DAGVTQSPTHLIKTRGQQVTLRCSPKSGHDTVSWYQQALGQGPQFIFQYYEEEERQRGNFPDRFSGHQFPNYSSELNVNALLLGDSALYLCASSFTHNTEAFFGQGTRLTVV.

The gene calls are TRBV18 and TRBJ2-5; possibly TRBD1 for D (5 bases). The V and J ends lost 5 bases and 2 bases respectively, with 9 bases between them. Germline CDR1 is KGHSH and CDR2 is LQKENI. This CDR3 has 13 amino acids. Written as DNA, the CDR3 is TGTGCCAGCTCATCGACAGCGCAAGAGACCCAGTACTTC. Its translation: CASSSTAQETQYF.

The chain employs TRBV7-9 and TRBJ2-7; D perhaps matches TRBD1 (8 bases). Germline-derived CDR1 and CDR2 are SEHNR and FQNEAQ (reference sequence). The CDR3 is made up of 13 amino acids. The V end was cut by 7 bases, the J end by 4 bases, with 14 bases between. The CDR3 region is CASTSGTGYEQYF. The CDR3 DNA reads TGTGCCAGCACCAGCGGGACAGGTTACGAGCAGTACTTC.

The table lists this clone with a count of one. The chain recombines TRBV5-6 with TRBJ1-6; D might be TRBD1 (5 bases). CDR3 size: 14 residues. V gave up 1 base and J gave up 8 bases, with 10 bases separating them. CDR1 and CDR2 (germline): SGHDT, YYEEEE. The CDR3: CASSLLGVDSPLHF. The CDR3 DNA reads TGTGCCAGCAGCTTGCTAGGGGTTGATTCACCCCTCCACTTT.

This clone was seen only a few times. The chain employs TRBV14 and TRBJ2-7; 7 bases line up with TRBD2. V dropped 0 bases and J dropped 2; count of bases not matched to a gene: 10. The CDR3 extends over 17 amino acids. In germline, CDR1 is SGHDN, CDR2 FVKESK. The CDR3 is CASSQEWGLAEPYEQYF. The CDR3 DNA is TGTGCCAGCAGCCAAGAATGGGGCCTAGCGGAACCCTACGAGCAGTACTTC. Full variable domain (rest looked up from reference TRBV14 and TRBJ2-7): EAGVTQFPSHSVIEKGQTVTLRCDPISGHDNLYWYRRVMGKEIKFLLHFVKESKQDESGMPNNRFLAERTGGTYSTLKVQPAELEDSGVYFCASSQEWGLAEPYEQYFGPGTRLTVT.

This clone was seen just once. This chain links TRBV20-1 with TRBJ2-7; D is possibly TRBD1 (5 bases). In germline, CDR1 is DFQATT, CDR2 SNEGSKA (reference sequence). The CDR3 consists of 11 residues. Trimming took off 5 bases at V and 6 bases at J, with 11 bases between the two ends. The CDR3 is CSALQVLEQYF. CDR3 sequence (DNA): TGCAGTGCTCTACAGGTCCTCGAGCAGTACTTC.

J is TRBJ1-2 and V is TRBV15; TRBD1 agrees at 7 bases. The CDR3 consists of 14 residues. Germline V CDR1 and CDR2: LNHNV, YYDKDF (reference sequence). The V gene end was trimmed by 0 bases and the J gene end by 4 bases; junction bases not matched to a gene: 2. CDR3 in DNA: TGTGCCACCAGCAGAGAACGACAGGGCTATGGCTACACCTTC. It encodes CATSRERQGYGYTF.

The sample holds one count of this clone. This chain joins TRBV28 and TRBJ2-1; D gene unclear. Germline CDR1 and CDR2: MDHEN and SYDVKM. Trimming took off 5 bases at V and 0 bases at J, with 11 bases between the two ends. This CDR3 is built from 15 residues. Here the CDR3 reads CASSPSGSSYNEQFF. Here the CDR3 DNA reads TGTGCCAGCAGTCCGTCGGGTAGCTCCTACAATGAGCAGTTCTTC.

V and J are TRBV15 and TRBJ2-7; a possible D gene is TRBD2 (6 bases). Deletions cut 5 bases from V and 4 bases from J, with 18 bases between. The V gene's germline CDR1 is LNHNV and CDR2 YYDKDF (reference sequence). The CDR3 is made up of 15 amino acids. The DNA for the CDR3 is TGTGCCACCAGCGCCCGACTAGTTTCTTCGTACGAGCAGTACTTC. Its translation: CATSARLVSSYEQYF.

This clone was seen a single time. The J gene is TRBJ1-4, the V gene TRBV2; 8 bases fit TRBD1. V trimming: 5 bases; J trimming: 8 bases; junction bases outside the gene matches: 7. Germline V gene sequence: CDR1 SNHLY, CDR2 FYNNEI. This CDR3 is 14 amino acids long. CDR3 DNA sequence: TGTGCCAGCAGTTCGACAGGGGTTCCGGAAAAACTGTTTTTT. Translating it yields CASSSTGVPEKLFF.

This clone was counted a few times. The genes are TRBV7-8 and TRBJ2-7, with 12 bases lining up with TRBD2. The germline V gene encodes CDR1 SGHVS and CDR2 FQNEAQ. V lost 2 bases and J lost 2; bases outside the gene matches: 1. The length of the CDR3 is 15 residues. The CDR3 reads CASSLSSGGAYEQYF. For the CDR3, the DNA is TGTGCCAGCAGCTTATCTAGCGGGGGGGCCTACGAGCAGTACTTC.

V and J are TRBV30 and TRBJ2-7; 9 nucleotides line up with TRBD2. V trimming: 2 bases; J trimming: 3 bases; junction bases outside the gene matches: 8. The CDR3 loop spans 15 amino acids. Germline loops: CDR1 GTSNPN, CDR2 SVGIG (reference sequence). This CDR3 is CAWSLSWREGYEQYF. The CDR3 nucleotides are TGTGCCTGGAGTCTATCCTGGCGGGAGGGCTACGAGCAGTACTTC.

The chain employs TRBV6-5 and TRBJ2-2; TRBD2 agrees at 8 bases. The length of the CDR3 is 14 residues. With 11 bases clipped from V and 1 base from J, the junction kept 6 bases outside the gene matches. CDR1 and CDR2 (germline): MNHEY, SVGAGI. Written as DNA, the CDR3 is TGTGCCGCTCGGCTAGCGGGGAACACCGGGGAGCTGTTTTTT. It codes for CAARLAGNTGELFF.

The chain recombines TRBV7-2 with TRBJ1-2, with TRBD1 matching over 8 bases. CDR3 length: 13 residues. The V segment lost 3 bases and the J segment 5 bases; nucleotides outside the gene matches: 2. Germline CDR1 is SGHTA and CDR2 is FQGNSA. Here the CDR3 reads CASSFGQGYGYTF. The CDR3 bases are TGTGCCAGCAGCTTTGGACAGGGATATGGCTACACCTTC.

DNA of the CDR3: TGTGCCAGTAGTCCGGGGACATTTGGCCAGCCCCAGCATTTT. Protein sequence: CASSPGTFGQPQHF. The V gene is TRBV19, the J gene TRBJ1-5, with a tentative D call TRBD1 (6 bases). The germline V gene encodes CDR1 LNHDA and CDR2 SQIVND (reference sequence). The CDR3 has 14 amino acids. V lost 5 bases, J lost 7 bases, and 15 bases lay in between.

V is TRBV7-2 and J is TRBJ2-3; TRBD2 is a possible D gene (6 bases). The germline gives CDR1 SGHTA, CDR2 FQGNSA. V shed 1 base and J shed 1 base, with 15 bases lying between them. The CDR3 has 17 residues. CDR3 nucleotides: TGTGCCAGCAGCTTAGTCCGGGCGGGGATACGCACAGATACGCAGTATTTT. Amino acids: CASSLVRAGIRTDTQYF.

The J gene is TRBJ2-7, the V gene TRBV7-2; D remains ambiguous. Per the germline V gene, CDR1 is SGHTA and CDR2 is FQGNSA. V dropped 5 bases and J dropped 10 bases, with 15 bases sitting between them. This CDR3 region has 12 residues. Here the CDR3 reads CASSPTPHEQYF. CDR3 bases: TGTGCCAGCAGCCCTACCCCCCATGAACAGTACTTC.

The rearrangement uses TRBV2 and TRBJ1-3; D is perhaps TRBD1 (6 bases). V was trimmed by 7 bases and J by 2 bases, leaving 9 bases between them. Germline V gene sequence: CDR1 SNHLY, CDR2 FYNNEI. CDR3 length: 13 residues. CDR3 coding DNA: TGTGCCAGCAACCAGGGGCCTGGAAACACCATATATTTT. Encoded protein: CASNQGPGNTIYF.

J is TRBJ2-1 and V is TRBV2; 11 bases line up with TRBD2. CDR3 length: 14 residues. In germline, CDR1 is SNHLY, CDR2 FYNNEI. The trim removed 6 bases at V and 10 bases at J, leaving 8 bases unmatched. In DNA form, the CDR3 reads TGTGCCAGCAGCGCTAGCGGGGGGCCACGGGAGCAGTTCTTC. Translated, it gives CASSASGGPREQFF.

The chain has TRBV4-3 and TRBJ2-1; the D gene is possibly TRBD2 (5 bases). Germline CDR1 is LGHNA and CDR2 is YSLEER. Trimming cost V 0 bases and J 9 bases, with 18 bases left between them. This CDR3 region has 16 residues. The CDR3 loop is CASSQDLPGIGVEQFF. The CDR3 nucleotides are TGCGCCAGCAGCCAAGATCTCCCGGGAATAGGAGTTGAGCAGTTCTTC.

This clone has a handful of counts. The chain is built from TRBV4-2 and TRBJ1-1, with D perhaps matching TRBD1 (5 bases). The CDR3 length is 11 residues. V was pared by 3 bases and J by 10 bases, with 9 bases between. Germline V gene data show CDR1 as LGHNA and CDR2 as YNFKEQ. The CDR3 is CASSHAGRAFF. The CDR3 coding sequence is TGTGCCAGCAGCCATGCAGGGCGAGCTTTCTTT.

The rearrangement links TRBV28 to TRBJ1-1; D not certain. Trimming pared 2 bases from V and 1 base from J, leaving 14 bases between. This CDR3 has 16 residues. The germline gives CDR1 MDHEN, CDR2 SYDVKM. The CDR3 region is CASSLPKGGRNTEAFF. The CDR3 nucleotides read TGTGCCAGCAGTTTACCTAAGGGAGGGAGGAACACTGAAGCTTTCTTT.

The V call is TRBV29-1, the J call TRBJ2-7; D might be TRBD2 (6 bases). Germline values: CDR1 SQVTM, CDR2 ANQGSEA. CDR3 length: 11 residues. V dropped 6 bases and J dropped 7 bases, with 13 bases sitting between them. CDR3 in DNA: TGCAGCGTGAAGGGACTTTATGAGCAGTACTTC. Amino acid sequence: CSVKGLYEQYF.

The chain joins TRBV9 to TRBJ2-1; tentatively, D is TRBD2 (5 bases). Trimming left V 0 bases short and J 0 bases short, with 10 bases between. The CDR3 runs 16 residues. The germline gives CDR1 SGDLS, CDR2 YYNGEE. CDR3 residues: CASSVDRGNSYNEQFF. The CDR3 bases are TGTGCCAGCAGCGTAGATCGGGGTAACTCCTACAATGAGCAGTTCTTC.

This clone has a single count. This sequence joins TRBV7-2 and TRBJ1-5; tentative D call: TRBD1 (5 bases). Germline V CDR1 and CDR2: SGHTA, FQGNSA. The CDR3 runs to 17 residues. V was pared by 5 bases and J by 3 bases, with 20 bases between. The CDR3 DNA reads as TGTGCCAGCAGCCCACAGGAGGGACTCTGGGCCAATCAGCCCCAGCATTTT. It translates to CASSPQEGLWANQPQHF.

V usage is TRBV11-2 and J usage is TRBJ2-1; possibly TRBD1 for D (6 bases). Trimming removed 2 bases from V and 5 bases from J, with 10 bases in between. Germline CDR1 SGHAT, CDR2 FQNNGV. The CDR3 length is 14 residues. The CDR3 protein is CASSLNRANNEQFF. In DNA, the CDR3 is TGTGCCAGCAGCTTAAACAGGGCCAACAATGAGCAGTTCTTC.

Remarks on this clone: A junction boundary mismatches the germline segment, possibly from a read error. The J gene is TRBJ1-5, the V gene TRBV7-7, with D hard to call. CDR3 length: 13 residues. Germline V gives CDR1 SSHAT, CDR2 FNYEAQ (reference sequence). The CDR3 nucleotides are TGTGCTAGCAGCTTAGCGTACAATCAGCCCCAGCATTTT. It encodes CASSLAYNQPQHF.